Following are 23 T cell receptor beta chains from one sample sequenced in a study of CD8 T cells in Susac syndrome. Random hexamers were used to reverse transcribe an amount of about 0.45 to 1 ug RNA. TCRdb re-called the immunoSEQ multiplex PCR reads through MiXCR, storing one row per CDR3 protein. The sample lists some 450,000 distinct CDR3 sequences, more than 80% occurring once. Sequencing input: CD8+ T cells from PBMCs. The receptors were gathered from a human donor with multiple sclerosis.

This clonotype showed up just a few times. The chain employs TRBV5-1 and TRBJ2-1, with D uncertain. CDR3 size: 13 residues. The germline V gene encodes CDR1 SGHRS and CDR2 YFSETQ. Trimming cost V 7 bases and J 5 bases, with 13 bases left between them. The CDR3 DNA sequence: TGCGCCAGCGCTCCTCCCGGACACAATGAGCAGTTCTTC. It is translated as CASAPPGHNEQFF. Full variable domain (rest looked up from reference TRBV5-1 and TRBJ2-1): KAGVTQTPRYLIKTRGQQVTLSCSPISGHRSVSWYQQTPGQGLQFLFEYFSETQRNKGNFPGRFSGRQFSNSRSEMNVSTLELGDSALYLCASAPPGHNEQFFGPGTRLTVL.

The chain couples TRBV5-5 to TRBJ2-7, with 7 bases aligning to TRBD1. The CDR3 length is 15 residues. V was pared by 3 bases and J by 2 bases, with 8 bases of the junction left unmatched. Germline V gene sequence: CDR1 SGHKS, CDR2 YYEKEE (reference sequence). CDR3 region: CASSWTGTAPYEQYF. In DNA, the CDR3 is TGTGCCAGCAGCTGGACCGGGACAGCACCCTACGAGCAGTACTTC.

This clonotype came up once. The V call is TRBV7-9, the J call TRBJ1-4; 10 bases line up with TRBD1. The V segment lost 5 bases and the J segment 8 bases; nucleotides outside the gene matches: 5. CDR1 is SEHNR, CDR2 FQNEAQ, per germline (reference sequence). The CDR3 has 14 residues. CDR3 nucleotides: TGTGCCAGCAGCCGGACAGGGGGTCGAGAAAAACTGTTTTTT. This translates into CASSRTGGREKLFF.

The chain links TRBV29-1 to TRBJ2-7, with D possibly TRBD1 on 5 matching bases. Trimming removed 4 bases from V and 3 bases from J, with 10 bases in between. The CDR3 covers 12 residues. CDR1 is SQVTM and CDR2 is ANQGSEA in the germline V gene. CDR3 sequence (DNA): TGCAGCGTTGGGGCGACAGACTACGAGCAGTACTTC. It codes for CSVGATDYEQYF.

V is TRBV14 and J is TRBJ2-7; 7 bases line up with TRBD2. J gave up 2 bases and V 0 bases, and 7 bases lay outside the gene matches. The CDR3 contains 16 residues. The V gene's germline CDR1 is SGHDN and CDR2 FVKESK. The CDR3 spells CASSQDALAATYEQYF. The CDR3 DNA reads as TGTGCCAGCAGCCAAGATGCCCTAGCGGCTACCTACGAGCAGTACTTC.

This clonotype was found once. The genes are TRBV7-9 and TRBJ2-7; unclear D gene. This CDR3 has 16 amino acids. V lost 1 base and J lost 0, with 13 bases in between. Germline V CDR1 and CDR2: SEHNR, FQNEAQ (reference sequence). CDR3 in DNA: TGTGCCAGCAGCTTAGGTAGTAGTCTGAGCTCCTACGAGCAGTACTTC. Amino acids: CASSLGSSLSSYEQYF.

The V call is TRBV28, the J call TRBJ2-1, with 10 bases that match TRBD2. The CDR3 sequence is 19 residues long. Trimming removed 6 bases from V and 4 bases from J; junction bases left unmatched: 18. Germline assignment: CDR1 MDHEN and CDR2 SYDVKM. The CDR3 sequence: CASSPPQTETSGPYNEQFF. The CDR3 bases are TGTGCCAGCAGCCCACCCCAAACGGAGACTAGCGGGCCTTACAATGAGCAGTTCTTC.

As to this clonotype: Because it lacks the conserved phenylalanine or tryptophan at the end, this CDR3 is likely a read error. This sequence joins TRBV6-5 and TRBJ1-1, with D uncertain. Germline V gives CDR1 MNHEY, CDR2 SVGAGI. There are 11 residues in the CDR3. V was trimmed by 4 bases and J by 9 bases, leaving 9 bases between them. The CDR3 region is CASSFGGQAFL. The CDR3 region has the DNA TGTGCCAGCAGTTTCGGAGGTCAAGCTTTCCTT.

This chain connects TRBV4-1 to TRBJ2-7; D ambiguous. Germline V gene lookup returns CDR1 MGHRA and CDR2 YSYEKL. CDR3 length: 16 residues. Trimming left V 1 base short and J 0 bases short, with 13 bases between. The CDR3 DNA follows: TGCGCCAGCAGCCAAGTTCACCCGTCTTTCTCCTACGAGCAGTACTTC. Its translation: CASSQVHPSFSYEQYF.

The rearrangement uses TRBV20-1 and TRBJ2-1, with 7 bases matching TRBD2. Germline-derived CDR1 and CDR2 are DFQATT and SNEGSKA (reference sequence). V trimming: 0 bases; J trimming: 5 bases; junction bases outside the gene matches: 19. This CDR3 comprises 19 residues. The CDR3 loop reads CSARDSRGREESPNNEQFF. CDR3 bases: TGCAGTGCTAGAGATTCGCGGGGGAGAGAGGAATCGCCCAACAATGAGCAGTTCTTC.

The chain employs TRBV12-2 and TRBJ2-1; the table's D gene call, TRBD2, was not cross checked with the DNA. TRBV12-2 is a pseudogene segment. CDR3 length equals 18 residues. CDR3 DNA sequence: TGTGCAAGTCGCTCAGCTCTAGTGGGAGGATGTGGGTACAATGAGCAGTTCTTC. Translation gives CASRSALVGGCGYNEQFF.

The chain carries TRBV6-2 or TRBV6-3 and TRBJ2-7, with 7 bases lining up with TRBD2. Per the germline V gene, CDR1 is MNHEY and CDR2 is SVGEGT. The V segment lost 5 bases and the J segment 5 bases; nucleotides outside the gene matches: 12. The CDR3 has 15 amino acids. CDR3 amino acids: CASSPTGGGADEQYF. In nucleotides, the CDR3 is TGTGCCAGCAGTCCGACGGGGGGTGGAGCCGACGAGCAGTACTTC.

The rearrangement uses TRBV5-4 and TRBJ2-1; D not resolved. The germline V and J ends were trimmed by 4 bases and 9 bases, with 11 bases remaining between them. From germline, CDR1 is SGHNT and CDR2 YYREEE (reference sequence). The CDR3 spans 12 residues. The CDR3 here is CASSPVGSEQFF. CDR3 bases: TGTGCCAGCAGCCCTGTAGGTAGTGAGCAGTTCTTC.

The chain joins TRBV6-2 or TRBV6-3 to TRBJ2-1; the D is unclear. The CDR3 totals 13 residues. CDR1 and CDR2 (germline): MNHEY, SVGEGT. V lost 6 bases and J 6 bases, leaving 12 bases between the germline ends. The CDR3 DNA follows: TGTGCCAGCAGCCCCAATGACGCCAATGAGCAGTTCTTC. Protein sequence: CASSPNDANEQFF.

The chain combines TRBV7-9 with TRBJ2-1; D is undetermined. V lost 3 bases to trimming and J lost 7 bases, with 7 bases between them. This CDR3 is built from 12 residues. Germline V gene lookup returns CDR1 SEHNR and CDR2 FQNEAQ (reference sequence). The CDR3 here is CASSLMANEQFF. In DNA, the CDR3 is TGTGCCAGCAGCTTGATGGCGAATGAGCAGTTCTTC.

The chain uses TRBV3-1 and TRBJ1-3; the D gene is possibly TRBD1 (6 bases). This CDR3 has 16 amino acids. Germline V gene data show CDR1 as LGHDT and CDR2 as YNNKEL (reference sequence). V lost 4 bases and J 3 bases, leaving 16 bases between the germline ends. The CDR3 DNA is TGTGCCAGCAGCCCTGAGGGGGGGCTGGGTGGAAACACCATATATTTT. Translation gives CASSPEGGLGGNTIYF.

The chain recombines TRBV4-1 with TRBJ2-1; perhaps TRBD1 as D (5 bases). Germline V CDR1 and CDR2: MGHRA, YSYEKL. The length of the CDR3 is 15 residues. V was clipped by 1 base and J by 3 bases, with 10 bases between them. The CDR3 sequence: CASSQVQGVYNEQFF. In DNA, the CDR3 is TGCGCCAGCAGCCAAGTCCAGGGCGTCTACAATGAGCAGTTCTTC.

The CDR3 DNA sequence: TGTGCCAGCAGCCTTGTCTTTCTAGCGGTCTCCAAGCAGTTCTTC. Amino acids: CASSLVFLAVSKQFF. The gene calls are TRBV3-1 and TRBJ2-1, with TRBD2 matching 7 bases. The germline V gene encodes CDR1 LGHDT and CDR2 YNNKEL (reference sequence). The length of the CDR3 is 15 residues. V lost 4 bases and J lost 11; bases outside the gene matches: 14.

This sequence joins TRBV6-1 and TRBJ2-7, with a weak D call TRBD1 (5 bases). The CDR3 spans 13 residues. V lost 6 bases and J 2 bases, leaving 11 bases between the germline ends. Looked up from germline, CDR1 is MNHNS and CDR2 is SASEGT. The DNA for the CDR3 is TGTGCCAGCAGCGTTACAGGAGCCTACGAGCAGTACTTC. Amino acids: CASSVTGAYEQYF.

This chain links TRBV19 with TRBJ1-5; D might be TRBD1 (5 bases). Trimming shortened V by 3 bases and J by 6 bases, and 12 bases separated the two germline ends. Germline CDR1 is LNHDA and CDR2 is SQIVND (reference sequence). This CDR3 is built from 14 residues. For the CDR3, the DNA is TGTGCCAGTAGTATTCAGGGTTTATCTCAGCCCCAGCATTTT. Translation gives CASSIQGLSQPQHF.

The chain carries TRBV20-1 and TRBJ2-7; 9 bases match TRBD1. The CDR3 runs to 13 residues. Germline V CDR1 and CDR2: DFQATT, SNEGSKA (reference sequence). J gave up 1 base and V 5 bases, and 3 bases lay outside the gene matches. The CDR3 nucleotides are TGCAGTGCTGGGACAGGGAGTTCCTACGAGCAGTACTTC. Translated, it gives CSAGTGSSYEQYF.

The chain links TRBV6-5 to TRBJ1-5, with no clear D. CDR1 is MNHEY and CDR2 is SVGAGI in the germline V gene. V was pared by 4 bases and J by 3 bases, with 10 bases between. CDR3 size: 14 residues. In DNA, the CDR3 is TGTGCCAGCAGTTCCGGACGGTTCAATCAGCCCCAGCATTTT. Its protein is CASSSGRFNQPQHF.

J is TRBJ1-2 and V is TRBV24-1; no definite D call. The CDR3 extends over 11 amino acids. V was cut by 2 bases and J by 11 bases, with 8 bases left in between. Germline V CDR1 and CDR2: KGHDR, SFDVKD. The CDR3 region has the DNA TGTGCCACCAGTGATTCGGTTACGTACACCTTC. Translating it yields CATSDSVTYTF.